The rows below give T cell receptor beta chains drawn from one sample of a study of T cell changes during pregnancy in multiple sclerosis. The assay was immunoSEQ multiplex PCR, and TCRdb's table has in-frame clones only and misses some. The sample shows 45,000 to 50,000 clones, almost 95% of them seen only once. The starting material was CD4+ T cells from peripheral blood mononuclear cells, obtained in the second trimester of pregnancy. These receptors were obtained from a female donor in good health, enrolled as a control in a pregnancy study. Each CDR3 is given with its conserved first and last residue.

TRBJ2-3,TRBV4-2,CASSQGGTGSDTQYF
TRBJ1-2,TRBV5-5,CASSLRQGAFSLGYTF
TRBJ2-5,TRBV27,CASHREGALQETQYF
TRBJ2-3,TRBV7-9,CASSSGQGNTDTQYF
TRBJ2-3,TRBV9,CASSAQRQGADTQYF
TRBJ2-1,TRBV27,CASRQAGSGHNEQFF
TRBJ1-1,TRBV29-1,CSVAAGGGPTEAFF
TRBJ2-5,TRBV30,CAWGTPGGETQYF
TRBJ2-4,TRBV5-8,CASSPTGTGGNIQYF
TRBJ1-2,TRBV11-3,CASSEWGLNEGGYTF
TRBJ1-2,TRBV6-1,CASSDRGQPLANYGYTF
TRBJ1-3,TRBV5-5,CASSPDSGTGRAGNTIYF
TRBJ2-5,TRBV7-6,CASSTQGKETQYF
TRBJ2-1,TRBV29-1,CSVRRGSYNEQFF
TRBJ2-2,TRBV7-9,CASSFLGQVGDTGELFF
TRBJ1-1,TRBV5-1,CASSLAASSGGESPSF
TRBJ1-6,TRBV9,CASSPRTGLNSPLHF
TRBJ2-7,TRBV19,CASSIRDRSYEQYF
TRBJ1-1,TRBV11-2,CASSRVQAGTEAFF
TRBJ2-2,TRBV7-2,CASSAPGLAGGAGELFF
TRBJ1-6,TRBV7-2,CASSSTGTENSPLHF
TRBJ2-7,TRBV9,CASSVAGQVYEQYF
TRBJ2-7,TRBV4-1,CASSQGPSLDEQYF
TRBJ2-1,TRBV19,CASSMERGGINEQFF
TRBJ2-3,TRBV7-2,CASSLQASGVSTDTQYF
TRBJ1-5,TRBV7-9,CASSLSAGEGQPQHF
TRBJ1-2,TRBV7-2,CASSPREAGSQSYGYTF
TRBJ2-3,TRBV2,CASSDGTGVTDTQYF
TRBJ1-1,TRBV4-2,CASREWTGNTEAFF
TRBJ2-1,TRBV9,CASSVEPGAYNEQFF